The T cell receptor beta chain described here comes from a study of T cells in Graves' hyperthyroidism and ophthalmopathy. Study results and caveats: Within blood appeared most thyroid clonotypes that had expanded above 0.001.

The germline gives CDR1 MDHEN, CDR2 SYDVKM. The CDR3 runs to 15 residues. With V trimmed by 4 bases and J by 8 bases, 11 bases remained unmatched. Patients with uncontrolled infections, other autoimmune diseases, pregnancy or lactation were excluded. The study based diagnoses on clinical symptoms, serum thyroxine and TRAb, thyroid ultrasound and orbital computed tomography. The PBMCs were sourced from fresh peripheral blood (around 10 ml). TCR beta CDR3 sequences were amplified from RNA transcripts. A first-round RT-PCR of the TCR CDR3 used the HTBI primer set. TCRdb independently ran MiXCR on the multiplex PCR reads; one entry per CDR3 protein. This sample yields 300,000 to 450,000 distinct CDR3 sequences, of which more than 14% are seen a single time; around a fifth belongs to the top ten. This clonotype was seen repeatedly, ten times or more. Its antigen remains unknown.

The receptor comes from a woman aged 25 to 39 with Graves' ophthalmopathy. The sequenced sample consisted of blood. This chain uses TRBV28 with TRBJ1-2; 9 bases map to TRBD1. The CDR3 bases are TGTGCCAGCAGTTCGGGCGGGACAGGGATATTAGGCTACACCTTC. It is translated as CASSSGGTGILGYTF.